Each of the 26 T cell receptor beta chains below was sequenced from the same sample in a study of blood T cell repertoires in COVID-19. Generated by immunoSEQ multiplex PCR, the TCRdb table keeps only in-frame clones and is missing some. The sample records 250,000 to 300,000 clones, more than 85% being singletons. Source material: peripheral blood. These receptors came from a woman aged 25 to 39 with COVID-19, enrolled during active disease.

V gene TRBV12-3 or TRBV12-4 combines with J gene TRBJ2-5, with no clear D. This CDR3 contains 13 residues. Trimming removed 7 bases at V and 0 bases at J, with 9 bases between. The CDR3 sequence: CASTPTYQETQYF. The CDR3 nucleotides are TGTGCCAGCACACCTACCTACCAAGAGACCCAGTACTTC.

The chain is built from TRBV5-1 and TRBJ2-5; weak D call: TRBD1 (6 bases). Trimming cost V 3 bases and J 3 bases, with 15 bases left between them. The CDR3 covers 15 residues. CDR1 and CDR2 (germline): SGHRS, YFSETQ. CDR3 protein: CASSSMPGQEETQYF. The CDR3 DNA reads TGCGCCAGCAGCTCCATGCCGGGACAAGAAGAGACCCAGTACTTC.

V is TRBV5-8 and J is TRBJ1-1, with 9 positions matching TRBD1. Trimming removed 3 bases from V and 5 bases from J; junction bases left unmatched: 11. The CDR3 loop spans 16 amino acids. Germline V gene sequence: CDR1 SGHTS, CDR2 YDEGEE. CDR3 amino acids: CASSYLLGQGRTEAFF. For the CDR3, the DNA is TGTGCCAGCAGCTACCTCCTCGGACAGGGGAGGACTGAAGCTTTCTTT.

The chain employs TRBV30 and TRBJ1-1, with 9 bases that match TRBD1. CDR1 and CDR2 from the germline V gene are GTSNPN and SVGIG (reference sequence). The CDR3 runs to 13 residues. The trim removed 5 bases at V and 6 bases at J, leaving 7 bases unmatched. The CDR3 coding sequence is TGTGCCTGGGGGACAGGGACGGCCCCTGAAGCTTTCTTT. Protein product: CAWGTGTAPEAFF.

The chain recombines TRBV11-2 with TRBJ2-1; 8 nucleotides line up with TRBD2. The CDR3 extends over 15 amino acids. The germline CDR1 and CDR2 sequences are SGHAT and FQNNGV. V lost 0 bases, J lost 7 bases, and 5 bases stayed unmatched. For the CDR3, the DNA is TGTGCCAGCAGCTTAGAAGGGACTAGGATTAATGAGCAGTTCTTC. Residues: CASSLEGTRINEQFF.

This sequence joins TRBV5-4 and TRBJ2-3, with TRBD2 identical over 8 bases. Germline CDR1 and CDR2: SGHNT and YYREEE (reference sequence). The junction had 9 bases not matched to a gene; V was cut back by 4 bases and J by 5 bases. The CDR3 length is 15 residues. CDR3 sequence reads: CASSPERELGDTQYF. In DNA form, the CDR3 reads TGTGCCAGCAGCCCTGAGCGGGAGCTTGGAGATACGCAGTATTTT.

This chain connects TRBV13 to TRBJ2-1, with a tentative D call TRBD2 (6 bases). Germline V gene lookup returns CDR1 PRHDT and CDR2 FYEKMQ (reference sequence). The V end lost 5 bases, the J end lost 6 bases, and 14 bases lay between the germline ends. The CDR3 is 14 amino acids. The CDR3 loop reads CASSVGRMSNEQFF. In DNA form, the CDR3 reads TGTGCCAGCAGCGTCGGGAGAATGAGCAATGAGCAGTTCTTC.

The count of this clone is one. This sequence joins TRBV5-1 and TRBJ2-7, with 11 bases that match TRBD1. Trimming cost V 4 bases and J 1 base; bases outside gene matches: 4. In germline, CDR1 is SGHRS, CDR2 YFSETQ. This CDR3 has 15 residues. For the CDR3, the DNA is TGCGCCAGCAGCACCGGGACAGGGGGGTCCTACGAGCAGTACTTC. Encoded protein: CASSTGTGGSYEQYF.

The chain links TRBV3-1 (or the pseudogene TRBV3-2) to TRBJ2-5; D might be TRBD2 (6 bases). Trimming left V 4 bases short and J 2 bases short, with 8 bases between. The germline CDR1 and CDR2 sequences are LGHDT and YNNKEL (reference sequence). The CDR3 has 13 residues. CDR3 residues: CASSLSGQETQYF. CDR3 DNA sequence: TGTGCCAGCAGCCTTAGCGGACAAGAGACCCAGTACTTC.

This rearrangement joins TRBV7-2 to TRBJ2-7; TRBD1 might be the D (6 bases). CDR1 and CDR2 (germline): SGHTA, FQGNSA. CDR3 size: 14 residues. V lost 5 bases and J 2 bases, leaving 13 bases between the germline ends. The CDR3 sequence: CASSTRQAPYEQYF. In DNA, the CDR3 is TGTGCCAGCAGCACCCGACAGGCTCCCTACGAGCAGTACTTC.

This chain links TRBV19 with TRBJ2-2; 7 nucleotides line up with TRBD1. The CDR3 extends over 16 amino acids. V lost 5 bases and J lost 4; bases outside the gene matches: 10. Germline V gene sequence: CDR1 LNHDA, CDR2 SQIVND (reference sequence). This CDR3 is CASSRQGSQRTGELFF. The CDR3 nucleotides read TGTGCCAGTAGTCGACAGGGTTCACAACGCACCGGGGAGCTGTTTTTT.

This chain uses TRBV7-9 with TRBJ1-1, with a tentative D call TRBD1 (6 bases). The CDR3 is made up of 15 amino acids. Germline V CDR1 and CDR2: SEHNR, FQNEAQ (reference sequence). The ends were cut back, 3 bases at V and 3 bases at J, with 14 bases in the middle. The CDR3 loop is CASSFGGYEDTEAFF. The CDR3 DNA follows: TGTGCCAGCAGCTTTGGGGGCTATGAAGACACTGAAGCTTTCTTT.

This clone was recorded only once. The genes are TRBV12-3 or TRBV12-4 and TRBJ1-2, with no clear D. CDR3 length equals 12 residues. V lost 8 bases and J 2 bases, leaving 9 bases between the germline ends. CDR3 sequence reads: CASRELNYGYTF. In DNA form, the CDR3 reads TGTGCCAGCCGGGAACTAAACTATGGCTACACCTTC.

The chain joins TRBV5-6 to TRBJ2-2; perhaps TRBD2 as D (5 bases). This CDR3 has 15 residues. Germline assignment: CDR1 SGHDT and CDR2 YYEEEE. V lost 3 bases and J 3 bases, leaving 12 bases between the germline ends. The CDR3 here is CASSWRFSYTGELFF. The CDR3, as DNA: TGTGCCAGCAGCTGGAGGTTTTCCTACACCGGGGAGCTGTTTTTT.

The chain uses TRBV7-2 and TRBJ1-5; D is uncertain. This CDR3 has 14 residues. Germline CDR1 is SGHTA and CDR2 is FQGNSA. Trimming left V 7 bases short and J 0 bases short, with 10 bases between. Here the CDR3 DNA reads TGTGCCAGCACCGTAACACCTAGCAATCAGCCCCAGCATTTT. As protein: CASTVTPSNQPQHF.

The chain combines TRBV6-5 with TRBJ1-5; 7 bases line up with TRBD1. The trim removed 0 bases at V and 7 bases at J, leaving 3 bases unmatched. CDR3 length: 14 amino acids. CDR1 MNHEY and CDR2 SVGAGI come from the germline V gene. The CDR3 nucleotides are TGTGCCAGCAGTTACTCGCACAGGGGACAGCCCCAGCATTTT. The encoded protein is CASSYSHRGQPQHF.

The chain uses TRBV19 and TRBJ1-2; D uncertain. Germline V gene lookup returns CDR1 LNHDA and CDR2 SQIVND (reference sequence). V was clipped by 5 bases and J by 6 bases, with 10 bases between them. The CDR3 totals 12 residues. The CDR3 sequence is CASSPRTDGYTF. As DNA, the CDR3 is TGTGCCAGTAGTCCCCGAACGGATGGCTACACCTTC.

Here the CDR3 reads CASSSGLNGELFF. The DNA of the CDR3 is TGTGCCAGCAGTTCCGGGTTGAACGGGGAGCTGTTTTTT. This sequence joins TRBV27 and TRBJ2-2; no definite D call. The CDR3 covers 13 residues. V was pared by 4 bases and J by 7 bases, with 10 bases between. In germline, CDR1 is MNHEY, CDR2 SMNVEV (reference sequence).

This chain links TRBV27 with TRBJ1-6; the D gene is possibly TRBD1 (5 bases). The CDR3 spans 16 residues. CDR1 MNHEY and CDR2 SMNVEV come from the germline V gene (reference sequence). Trimming took off 2 bases at V and 2 bases at J, with 10 bases between the two ends. Written as DNA, the CDR3 is TGTGCCAGCAGTTTAGTGGCAGGGACCTATAATTCACCCCTCCACTTT. Translating it yields CASSLVAGTYNSPLHF.

The chain uses TRBV5-1 and TRBJ2-7, with 11 bases identical to TRBD2. Losses at the gene ends were 1 base for V and 3 bases for J; bases not matched to a gene: 3. The CDR3 runs to 15 residues. Germline CDR1 SGHRS, CDR2 YFSETQ. CDR3 sequence reads: CASSLTLAGDYEQYF. CDR3 nucleotide sequence: TGCGCCAGCAGCTTGACACTAGCGGGGGACTACGAGCAGTACTTC.

This rearrangement joins TRBV3-1 (or the pseudogene TRBV3-2) to TRBJ2-1, with 11 bases lining up with TRBD2. Germline CDR1 is LGHDT and CDR2 is YNNKEL (reference sequence). The length of the CDR3 is 17 residues. Losses at the gene ends were 1 base for V and 8 bases for J; bases not matched to a gene: 10. The CDR3 protein is CASSQGLAGSGRDEQFF. CDR3 coding DNA: TGTGCCAGCAGCCAAGGACTAGCGGGATCTGGTAGGGATGAGCAGTTCTTC.

The chain is built from TRBV6-6 and TRBJ1-1, with 7 bases identical to TRBD1. CDR1 MNHNY and CDR2 SVGAGI come from the germline V gene (reference sequence). This CDR3 spans 14 amino acids. With 6 bases clipped from V and 0 bases from J, the junction kept 4 bases outside the gene matches. The CDR3 bases are TGTGCCAGCAGCCCGGGACAGTTGAACACTGAAGCTTTCTTT. Translation gives CASSPGQLNTEAFF.

This sequence joins TRBV5-1 and TRBJ2-2; TRBD2 might be the D (5 bases). V was clipped by 2 bases and J by 0 bases, with 17 bases between them. Germline assignment: CDR1 SGHRS and CDR2 YFSETQ. CDR3 length equals 18 residues. The CDR3 region has the DNA TGCGCCAGCAGCTTAGGACGGGTCCCAGCGGCGAACACCGGGGAGCTGTTTTTT. It encodes CASSLGRVPAANTGELFF.

The gene calls are TRBV10-3 and TRBJ2-7, with D possibly TRBD1 on 5 matching bases. Germline CDR1 reads ENHRY; CDR2 reads SYGVKD. The ends were cut back, 3 bases at V and 3 bases at J, with 9 bases in the middle. This CDR3 region has 13 residues. CDR3 loop: CAISERTSYEQYF. In DNA, the CDR3 is TGTGCCATCAGTGAAAGGACAAGCTACGAGCAGTACTTC.

This clone was picked up one time. The J gene is TRBJ1-1, the V gene TRBV19; D call uncertain. The CDR3 loop spans 12 amino acids. Germline V CDR1 and CDR2: LNHDA, SQIVND (reference sequence). The germline V and J ends were trimmed by 5 bases and 11 bases, with 15 bases remaining between them. CDR3 amino acids: CASSHGPLGAFF. CDR3 nucleotides: TGTGCCAGTAGTCATGGGCCCCTTGGGGCTTTCTTT. Based on the CDR3 plus reference TRBV19 and TRBJ1-1, the full variable domain is DGGITQSPKYLFRKEGQNVTLSCEQNLNHDAMYWYRQDPGQGLRLIYYSQIVNDFQKGDIAEGYSVSREKKESFPLTVTSAQKNPTAFYLCASSHGPLGAFFGQGTRLTVV.

V is TRBV7-9 and J is TRBJ1-1; the D is unclear. Germline V gene lookup returns CDR1 SEHNR and CDR2 FQNEAQ (reference sequence). V was shortened by 1 base and J by 10 bases, with 10 bases between the two germline ends. CDR3 length: 12 amino acids. The CDR3 region is CASSLDEAGAFF. CDR3 DNA: TGTGCCAGCAGCTTAGACGAGGCTGGAGCTTTCTTT.